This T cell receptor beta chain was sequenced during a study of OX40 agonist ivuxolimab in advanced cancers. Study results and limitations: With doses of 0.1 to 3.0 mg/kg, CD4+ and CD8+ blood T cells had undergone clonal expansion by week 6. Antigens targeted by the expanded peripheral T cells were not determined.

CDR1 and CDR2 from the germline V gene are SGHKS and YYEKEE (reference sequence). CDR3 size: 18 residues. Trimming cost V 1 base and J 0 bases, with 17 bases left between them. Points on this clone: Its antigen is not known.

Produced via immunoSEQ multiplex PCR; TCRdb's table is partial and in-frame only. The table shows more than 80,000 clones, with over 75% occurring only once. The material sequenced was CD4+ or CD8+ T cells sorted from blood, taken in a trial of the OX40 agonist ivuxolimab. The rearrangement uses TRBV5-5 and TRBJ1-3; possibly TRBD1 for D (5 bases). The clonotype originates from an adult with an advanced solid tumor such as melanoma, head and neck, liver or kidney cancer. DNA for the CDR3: TGTGCCAGCAGCTTGATCGCCACAGGTGCCTTCTCTGGAAACACCATATATTTT. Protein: CASSLIATGAFSGNTIYF.